Presented here are 16 T cell receptor beta chains from one specimen sequenced in a study of regulatory T cells in long-lasting Graves disease. Libraries of TCR beta came from iRepertoire HTBI primers plus Arm-PCR of CDR3 regions. TCRdb fed the multiplex PCR reads into MiXCR, producing one record per CDR3 protein. Here the sample spans approximately 560,000 distinct CDR3 sequences, roughly 16% being singletons. Time point meaning: newly diagnosed GD, antithyroid drugs for less than 3 months. Generation of the TCR library employed RNA extracted from PBMCs. The same data also went into a second study, on T cells in Graves' hyperthyroidism and ophthalmopathy.

Sample: peripheral blood mononuclear cells (PBMCs), taken at new diagnosis, from a patient treated with antithyroid drugs. The receptors were gathered from a man younger than 35 with Graves disease.

This clonotype was recorded at least ten times. The V call is TRBV29-1, the J call TRBJ2-5; perhaps D is TRBD1 or TRBD2 (5 bases each). This CDR3 has 15 residues. Germline loops: CDR1 SQVTM, CDR2 ANQGSEA. V gave up 2 bases and J gave up 1 base, with 14 bases separating them. DNA of the CDR3: TGCAGCGTTGAACTTGGCAGAGGGGCCCAAGAGACCCAGTACTTC. Its protein product is CSVELGRGAQETQYF.

This clonotype was detected many times. The rearrangement joins TRBV7-9 to TRBJ1-2; D is perhaps TRBD1 (5 bases). Trimming removed 5 bases at V and 5 bases at J, with 15 bases between. The CDR3 loop spans 14 amino acids. CDR1 and CDR2 from the germline V gene are SEHNR and FQNEAQ (reference sequence). The chain's CDR3 is CASSEGEVLYGYTF. In DNA form, the CDR3 reads TGTGCCAGCAGCGAAGGGGAAGTCCTATATGGCTACACCTTC. The complete variable domain, with remaining parts taken from reference TRBV7-9 and TRBJ1-2, reads DTGVSQNPRHKITKRGQNVTFRCDPISEHNRLYWYRQTLGQGPEFLTYFQNEAQLEKSRLLSDRFSAERPKGSFSTLEIQRTEQGDSAMYLCASSEGEVLYGYTFGSGTRLTVV.

The chain is built from TRBV28 and TRBJ1-1; D gene uncertain. Trimming took 4 bases from V and 1 from J, leaving 7 bases between them. Germline V gives CDR1 MDHEN, CDR2 SYDVKM. The CDR3 runs 13 residues. The CDR3 nucleotides read TGTGCCAGCAGTTCCGACTGGAACACTGAAGCTTTCTTT. Encoded protein: CASSSDWNTEAFF.

This clonotype was seen many times. The chain carries TRBV12-3 or TRBV12-4 and TRBJ2-7; 15 bases line up with TRBD2. V was clipped by 5 bases and J by 4 bases; unmatched bases: 12. The CDR3 contains 18 residues. The CDR3 DNA follows: TGTGCCAGCAGTGGGCGGACTAGCGGGAGGGCCACCGGGTACGAGCAGTACTTC. Amino acids: CASSGRTSGRATGYEQYF.

The rearrangement links TRBV20-1 to TRBJ1-2; possible D gene TRBD1, 6 bases. V lost 1 base to trimming and J lost 4 bases, with 13 bases between them. The CDR3 sequence is 14 residues long. Germline V gene lookup returns CDR1 DFQATT and CDR2 SNEGSKA (reference sequence). The CDR3 region is CSARVTGLGYGYTF. DNA of the CDR3: TGCAGTGCTAGAGTAACAGGGCTCGGCTATGGCTACACCTTC.

V usage is TRBV12-3 or TRBV12-4 and J usage is TRBJ2-7, with 9 bases identical to TRBD2. This CDR3 spans 14 amino acids. V trimming: 3 bases; J trimming: 7 bases; junction bases outside the gene matches: 7. CDR3 coding DNA: TGTGCCAGCAGTTTGTTAGCGGGAGAGTGGGAGCAGTACTTC. It translates to CASSLLAGEWEQYF.

In this sample, this clonotype turned up a few times. The chain employs TRBV20-1 and TRBJ2-3; TRBD2 agrees at 9 bases. There are 13 residues in the CDR3. CDR1 is DFQATT and CDR2 is SNEGSKA in the germline V gene (reference sequence). Germline trimming cut 5 bases from V and 7 bases from J; bases unmatched to any gene: 7. DNA for the CDR3: TGCAGTGCTTCGACTAGCGGAACTAATACGCAGTATTTT. It encodes CSASTSGTNTQYF.

This clonotype was seen at least ten times. This chain links TRBV5-5 with TRBJ2-7, with no clear D. CDR3 length equals 12 residues. Trimming left V 6 bases short and J 0 bases short, with 7 bases between. Germline V gene data show CDR1 as SGHKS and CDR2 as YYEKEE (reference sequence). The CDR3 DNA follows: TGTGCCAGCAAGGGCAGCTCCTACGAGCAGTACTTC. Translation gives CASKGSSYEQYF.

This clonotype came up a few times. This chain connects TRBV9 to TRBJ2-3, with TRBD2 as a possible D gene (6 bases). The V gene's germline CDR1 is SGDLS and CDR2 YYNGEE. Between the trimmed V and J ends, which lost 4 bases and 5 bases, there was a span of 17 bases. The CDR3 extends over 15 amino acids. CDR3 sequence: CASSFSGHPEDTQYF. The CDR3 DNA sequence: TGTGCCAGCAGCTTTAGCGGACACCCGGAAGATACGCAGTATTTT.

This clonotype was seen only once. A much bigger clone sits one base away, suggesting this may be a read error. This is likely a read error, given that the CDR3 carries no conserved phenylalanine or tryptophan at its end. This chain uses TRBV2 with TRBJ1-6; 7 nucleotides match TRBD1. V lost 8 bases to trimming and J lost 11 bases; unmatched junction nucleotides: 6. The germline CDR1 and CDR2 sequences are SNHLY and FYNNEI. The CDR3 is 12 residues long. CDR3 in DNA: TGTGCCAGCGGGCAGGGGGATACACCCCTCCACCTT. Translated: CASGQGDTPLHL.

This clonotype came up many times. DNA of the CDR3: TGTGCCAGCAGTAGGGTCACAATCTACGAGCAGTACTTC. This codes for CASSRVTIYEQYF. The chain has TRBV28 and TRBJ2-7; no definite D call. From germline, CDR1 is MDHEN and CDR2 SYDVKM. This CDR3 is built from 13 residues. Between the trimmed V and J ends, which lost 5 bases and 3 bases, there was a span of 11 bases.

V is TRBV25-1 and J is TRBJ2-5; D assignment may be TRBD1 or TRBD2 (6 bases each). This CDR3 has 16 residues. V was cut by 3 bases and J by 0 bases, with 14 bases left in between. Germline CDR1 reads MGHDK; CDR2 reads SYGVNS. CDR3 in DNA: TGTGCCAGCAGTGAGCGGGACATCAAGTACCAAGAGACCCAGTACTTC. Residues: CASSERDIKYQETQYF.

This clonotype was detected many times. The chain couples TRBV7-9 to TRBJ2-7; 8 positions agree with TRBD2. The CDR3 loop spans 15 amino acids. V shed 4 bases, J shed 4 bases, and the junction held 9 bases outside the gene matches. CDR1 is SEHNR and CDR2 is FQNEAQ in the germline V gene (reference sequence). The DNA of the CDR3 is TGTGCCAGCAGCTCTGCCAGCGGGAGTTTTTACGAGCAGTACTTC. Encoded protein: CASSSASGSFYEQYF.

This clonotype appeared many times. The chain is built from TRBV6-1 and TRBJ1-1; perhaps TRBD1 as D (5 bases). CDR3 length equals 15 residues. The germline V gene encodes CDR1 MNHNS and CDR2 SASEGT. V shed 7 bases and J shed 4 bases, with 19 bases lying between them. CDR3 coding DNA: TGTGCCAGCATCCCGACAGTGCGGAGCGGCACTGAAGCTTTCTTT. Translation gives CASIPTVRSGTEAFF.

The V and J genes are TRBV12-3 or TRBV12-4 and TRBJ1-3; unclear D gene. The CDR3 covers 15 residues. Trimming pared 6 bases from V and 1 base from J, leaving 13 bases between. The CDR3 DNA reads as TGTGCCAGCAGCCCGACCCCCTGGTCTGGAAACACCATATATTTT. This gives the protein CASSPTPWSGNTIYF.

Ten or more counts support this clonotype. This chain connects TRBV5-1 to TRBJ2-1; TRBD2 matches at 7 bases. The V and J ends lost 4 bases and 5 bases, in that order; junction bases with no gene match: 15. The CDR3 is made up of 17 amino acids. The germline CDR1 and CDR2 sequences are SGHRS and YFSETQ. The DNA for the CDR3 is TGCGCCAGCAGCCTGCAGATTCCGGGACTAACCGACAATGAGCAGTTCTTC. Its translation: CASSLQIPGLTDNEQFF.